A single sample gave rise to the 5 T cell receptor beta chains below, sequenced in a study of blood T cell repertoires in COVID-19. Data came from immunoSEQ multiplex PCR; TCRdb stores just in-frame clones and leaves some out. The sample lists 330,000 or so clones; roughly 84% were seen once. Sequenced sample: PBMCs or T cells enriched from blood (not recorded which). Source of these receptors: a woman in her 30s who had recovered from COVID-19.

The chain links TRBV3-1 (or the pseudogene TRBV3-2) to TRBJ1-1; maybe TRBD1 (5 bases). The V end was cut by 6 bases, the J end by 4 bases, with 12 bases between. The CDR3 totals 13 residues. The germline gives CDR1 LGHDT, CDR2 YNNKEL (reference sequence). CDR3 amino acids: CASSPLTGTEAFF. The CDR3 DNA reads as TGTGCCAGCAGTCCACTCACAGGCACTGAAGCTTTCTTT.

CDR3 sequence: CASSLFGGSGYTF. In nucleotides, the CDR3 is TGTGCCAGCAGTTTATTCGGAGGGAGTGGCTACACCTTC. V and J are TRBV12-3 or TRBV12-4 and TRBJ1-2; no clear D gene. V was clipped by 2 bases and J by 7 bases, with 11 bases between them. The CDR3 runs 13 residues.

DNA for the CDR3: TGTGCCATCGGGACAGGGAGCACAGATACGCAGTATTTT. Protein: CAIGTGSTDTQYF. The chain has TRBV10-3 and TRBJ2-3; 9 bases line up with TRBD1. Germline loops: CDR1 ENHRY, CDR2 SYGVKD. V trimming: 8 bases; J trimming: 0 bases; junction bases outside the gene matches: 0. The CDR3 consists of 13 residues.

The chain couples TRBV6-1 to TRBJ2-2; 10 bases match TRBD1. J gave up 5 bases and V 4 bases, and 10 bases lay outside the gene matches. Germline CDR1 reads MNHNS; CDR2 reads SASEGT. There are 17 residues in the CDR3. The CDR3: CASSAGDRGQRTGELFF. In DNA form, the CDR3 reads TGTGCCAGCAGTGCGGGTGACAGGGGGCAACGGACCGGGGAGCTGTTTTTT.

The chain is built from TRBV19 and TRBJ1-2; maybe TRBD1 (6 bases). The CDR3 is made up of 13 amino acids. Germline V CDR1 and CDR2: LNHDA, SQIVND (reference sequence). V lost 2 bases, J lost 4 bases, and 8 bases lay in between. CDR3 loop: CASSIMTGYGYTF. Here the CDR3 DNA reads TGTGCCAGTAGTATAATGACAGGCTATGGCTACACCTTC.